Shown below are 2 T cell receptor beta chains from a single sample sequenced in a study of CD8+CD57+ T cells in acquired aplastic anemia. Genomic DNA, the template, was used for profiling of the TCR beta VDJ and CDR3. TCRdb reprocessed the reads with MiXCR, giving one entry per CDR3 protein. The sample records more than 100,000 distinct CDR3 sequences, 35% to 50% being singletons. Sequencing was performed on sorted CD4+, CD8+, or CD8+CD57+ T cells (not recorded which) from PBMCs. These receptors were obtained from a human donor in good health, serving as a control.

Note on this clonotype: Mismatch with germline at one junction end may stem from a read error. In DNA, the CDR3 is TGTGCCAGCAGGGGTCAGGGTTTC. It translates to CASRGQGF. The chain has TRBV2 and TRBJ2-5, with a weak D call TRBD1 (5 bases). This CDR3 is 8 amino acids long. Germline V gives CDR1 SNHLY, CDR2 FYNNEI.

This clonotype was seen ten or more times. This chain connects TRBV12-3 or TRBV12-4 to TRBJ2-5; D ambiguous. V lost 5 bases and J 0 bases, leaving 10 bases between the germline ends. This CDR3 is 14 amino acids long. CDR3 DNA sequence: TGTGCCAGCAGTAGAAGTTCCTACCAAGAGACCCAGTACTTC. It translates to CASSRSSYQETQYF.